Following are 6 T cell receptor beta chains from one sample sequenced in a study of memory CD4+ T cells and cytomegalovirus serostatus. The sort gate was single viable CD3+CD4+CD8-CD45RO+ cells for memory CD4+ T cells. Profiled with immunoSEQ multiplex PCR; TCRdb holds only in-frame clones, not every one. The sample includes about 75,000 clones, approximately 78% of them seen just once. Sequencing input: memory CD4+ T cells from blood. The receptors here all came from an adult in good health and CMV-seropositive.

The V gene is TRBV10-1, the J gene TRBJ1-2; D is uncertain. This CDR3 has 12 residues. The germline V gene has CDR1 WNHNN and CDR2 SYGVQD (reference sequence). The ends were cut back, 2 bases at V and 10 bases at J, with 11 bases in the middle. CDR3 amino acids: CASSERRQDYTF. CDR3 nucleotides: TGCGCCAGCAGTGAGAGACGTCAAGACTACACCTTC.

The genes are TRBV7-2 and TRBJ2-3; tentative D call: TRBD2 (5 bases). From germline, CDR1 is SGHTA and CDR2 FQGNSA. With 3 bases removed from V and 7 bases from J, the gap between germline ends came to 17 bases. This CDR3 region has 15 residues. CDR3 in amino acids: CASSFASQGSNTQYF. CDR3 nucleotide sequence: TGTGCCAGCAGCTTTGCTAGCCAAGGCTCGAATACGCAGTATTTT.

The CDR3 loop is CASSENYYGYTF. In nucleotides, the CDR3 is TGTGCCAGCAGTGAAAACTACTATGGCTACACCTTC. V and J are TRBV2 and TRBJ1-2; D ambiguous. V dropped 2 bases and J dropped 3 bases, with 4 bases sitting between them. The CDR3 contains 12 residues. Per germline, CDR1 SNHLY and CDR2 FYNNEI.

This clone appeared once. The chain joins TRBV10-1 to TRBJ2-1, with D perhaps TRBD1 or TRBD2 (5 bases each). The CDR3 has 16 residues. Germline-derived CDR1 and CDR2 are WNHNN and SYGVQD (reference sequence). Trimming took 4 bases from V and 5 from J, leaving 18 bases between them. The CDR3 is CASSGGAVPPNNEQFF. As DNA, the CDR3 is TGCGCCAGCAGTGGAGGGGCCGTGCCCCCGAACAATGAGCAGTTCTTC.

J is TRBJ1-1 and V is TRBV4-3, with no clear D. CDR3 length: 13 amino acids. Trimming pared 2 bases from V and 2 bases from J, leaving 6 bases between. Germline CDR1 reads LGHNA; CDR2 reads YSLEER. CDR3 region: CASSQTFNTEAFF. The CDR3 bases are TGCGCCAGCAGCCAAACGTTCAACACTGAAGCTTTCTTT.

The CDR3 region is CASSLSRRGDEQFF. Here the CDR3 DNA reads TGCGCCAGCAGCTTGAGTCGCAGGGGCGATGAGCAGTTCTTC. The chain uses TRBV5-1 and TRBJ2-1, with TRBD1 as a possible D gene (6 bases). Deletions cut 1 base from V and 8 bases from J, with 13 bases between. CDR1 SGHRS and CDR2 YFSETQ come from the germline V gene. The CDR3 totals 14 residues. The full variable domain, in which reference TRBV5-1 and TRBJ2-1 provide the parts outside the CDR3, is KAGVTQTPRYLIKTRGQQVTLSCSPISGHRSVSWYQQTPGQGLQFLFEYFSETQRNKGNFPGRFSGRQFSNSRSEMNVSTLELGDSALYLCASSLSRRGDEQFFGPGTRLTVL.